The rows below give T cell receptor beta chains drawn from one sample of a study of shared clonotypes between healthy human individuals. Assay: immunoSEQ multiplex PCR; the TCRdb copy retains only in-frame clones and omits some. The table shows approximately 2.3 million clones, with 90% to 95% occurring only once. The sample comprised naive CD4+ T cells from PBMCs. Source of these receptors: a young man in good health. Some clones in this sample may be carry-over from other donors' samples. Both conserved end residues are part of each CDR3. Each record gives: V gene, clone size, J gene, D gene, CDR3 length, CDR3 protein, CDR3 DNA. The D gene is left open where the match is weak. Where a row states a size, it is once, few, many or the class of an expanded clone; other rows omit it.

TRBV7-9	few	TRBJ1-1	TRBD1	14	CASSRGDSYTEAFF	TGTGCCAGCAGCCGAGGGGACAGCTACACTGAAGCTTTCTTT
TRBV5-4	-	TRBJ2-7	-	13	CASSPPGSYEQYF	TGTGCCAGCAGCCCACCGGGGAGCTACGAGCAGTACTTC
TRBV7-8	-	TRBJ2-7	-	14	CASSRLPSGYEQYF	TGTGCCAGCAGTCGACTCCCTTCGGGGTACGAGCAGTACTTC
TRBV7-2	-	TRBJ2-3	-	11	CASSLGNTQYF	TGTGCCAGCAGCTTGGGAAATACGCAGTATTTT
TRBV29-1	-	TRBJ2-7	-	10	CSVGVNEQYF	TGCAGCGTTGGCGTTAACGAGCAGTACTTC
TRBV2	-	TRBJ2-1	-	16	CASSSVDASSYNEQFF	TGTGCCAGCAGCTCTGTGGACGCCAGCTCCTACAATGAGCAGTTCTTC
TRBV5-1	-	TRBJ2-5	-	14	CASSPVGGAETQYF	TGCGCCAGCAGCCCGGTGGGGGGGGCAGAGACCCAGTACTTC
TRBV5-5	-	TRBJ1-5	-	16	CASSLSVGHSNQPQHF	TGTGCCAGCAGCTTGTCTGTCGGACATAGCAATCAGCCCCAGCATTTT
TRBV7-3	-	TRBJ2-1	-	15	CASSFRAPPDNEQFF	TGTGCCAGCAGCTTCCGGGCCCCACCAGACAATGAGCAGTTCTTC
TRBV27	-	TRBJ2-6	-	16	CASSYGRASGANVLTF	TGTGCCAGCAGTTACGGCAGGGCCTCTGGGGCCAACGTCCTGACTTTC
TRBV7-8	-	TRBJ2-7	-	18	CASSLVSGDWGASYEQYF	TGTGCCAGCAGCTTAGTTTCGGGGGACTGGGGGGCCTCCTACGAGCAGTACTTC
TRBV19	-	TRBJ2-7	-	16	CASSFQTGTPTYEQYF	TGTGCCAGTAGTTTTCAGACCGGGACTCCTACCTACGAGCAGTACTTC
TRBV7-3	-	TRBJ2-1	TRBD2	16	CASSLRSGRSYNEQFF	TGTGCCAGCAGCTTAAGGTCCGGGAGGTCCTACAATGAGCAGTTCTTC
TRBV30	-	TRBJ1-3	-	15	CAWSVSGVTGNTIYF	TGTGCCTGGAGTGTATCGGGGGTCACTGGAAACACCATATATTTT
TRBV7-2	-	TRBJ2-2	-	13	CASSLLGLGELFF	TGTGCCAGCAGCTTATTAGGTCTCGGGGAGCTGTTTTTT
TRBV5-8	-	TRBJ2-1	-	14	CASSLEHLYNEQFF	TGTGCCAGCAGCTTGGAACACCTTTACAATGAGCAGTTCTTC
TRBV10-1	-	TRBJ1-1	TRBD1	12	CASRGQYTEAFF	TGCGCCAGCAGGGGACAGTACACTGAAGCTTTCTTT
TRBV9	-	TRBJ1-1	-	13	CASSVAVSTEAFF	TGTGCCAGCAGCGTAGCTGTGTCCACTGAAGCTTTCTTT